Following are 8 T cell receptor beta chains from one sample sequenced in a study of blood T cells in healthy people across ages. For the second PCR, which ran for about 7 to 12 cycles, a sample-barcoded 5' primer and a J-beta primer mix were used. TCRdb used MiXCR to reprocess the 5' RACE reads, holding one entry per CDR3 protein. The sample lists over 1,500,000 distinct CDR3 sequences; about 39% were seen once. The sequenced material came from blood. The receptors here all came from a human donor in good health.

The CDR3 is CASSPWTSGKYRDEQYF. The CDR3 nucleotides read TGTGCCAGCAGTCCCTGGACTAGCGGAAAATACAGGGACGAGCAGTACTTC. The chain uses TRBV12-3 or TRBV12-4 and TRBJ2-4; 10 bases are a match to TRBD2. The DNA end is a closer match to TRBJ2-7, so the J assignment may be wrong. CDR3 length equals 17 residues.

CDR3 amino acids: CASSLAGLAGADYEQYF. The CDR3 bases are TGCGCCAGCAGCTTGGCTGGCTTAGCGGGGGCAGATTACGAGCAGTACTTC. The chain has TRBV5-1 and TRBJ2-7, with 9 bases that match TRBD2. The CDR3 covers 17 residues. The V gene end was trimmed by 0 bases and the J gene end by 4 bases; junction bases not matched to a gene: 11. CDR1 and CDR2 (germline): SGHRS, YFSETQ. Full variable domain (rest looked up from reference TRBV5-1 and TRBJ2-7): KAGVTQTPRYLIKTRGQQVTLSCSPISGHRSVSWYQQTPGQGLQFLFEYFSETQRNKGNFPGRFSGRQFSNSRSEMNVSTLELGDSALYLCASSLAGLAGADYEQYFGPGTRLTVT.

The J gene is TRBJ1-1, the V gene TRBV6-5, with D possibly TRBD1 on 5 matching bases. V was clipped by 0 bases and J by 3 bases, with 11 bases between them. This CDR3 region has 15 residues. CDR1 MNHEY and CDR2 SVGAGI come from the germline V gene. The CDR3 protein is CASSYSGASDTEAFF. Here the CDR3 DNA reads TGTGCCAGCAGTTACTCCGGGGCCTCCGACACTGAAGCTTTCTTT.

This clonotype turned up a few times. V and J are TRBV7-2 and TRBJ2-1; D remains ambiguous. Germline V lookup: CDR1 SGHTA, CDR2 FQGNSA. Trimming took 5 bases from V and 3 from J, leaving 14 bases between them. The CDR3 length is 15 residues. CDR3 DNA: TGTGCCAGCAGCCTGGACCAACGGGTCTACAATGAGCAGTTCTTC. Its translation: CASSLDQRVYNEQFF.

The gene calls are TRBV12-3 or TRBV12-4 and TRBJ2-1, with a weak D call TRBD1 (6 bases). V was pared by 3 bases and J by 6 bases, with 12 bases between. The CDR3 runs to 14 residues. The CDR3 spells CASSFATGSNEQFF. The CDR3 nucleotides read TGTGCCAGCAGTTTCGCCACAGGGTCCAATGAGCAGTTCTTC.

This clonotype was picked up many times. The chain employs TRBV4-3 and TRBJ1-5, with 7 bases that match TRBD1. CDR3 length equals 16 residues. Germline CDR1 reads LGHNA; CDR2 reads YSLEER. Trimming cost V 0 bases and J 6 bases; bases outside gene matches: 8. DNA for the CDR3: TGCGCCAGCAGCCAAGATTTCCAGGGGGACGGTCAGCCCCAGCATTTT. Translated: CASSQDFQGDGQPQHF.

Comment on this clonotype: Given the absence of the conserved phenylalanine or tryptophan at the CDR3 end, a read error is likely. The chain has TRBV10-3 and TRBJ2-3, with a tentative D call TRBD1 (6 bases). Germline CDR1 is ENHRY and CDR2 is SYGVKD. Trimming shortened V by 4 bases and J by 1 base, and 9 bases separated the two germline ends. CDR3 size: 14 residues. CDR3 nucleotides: TGTGCCATCAGTGGCAGGGGAGGCACAGATACGCAGTATTGT. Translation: CAISGRGGTDTQYC.

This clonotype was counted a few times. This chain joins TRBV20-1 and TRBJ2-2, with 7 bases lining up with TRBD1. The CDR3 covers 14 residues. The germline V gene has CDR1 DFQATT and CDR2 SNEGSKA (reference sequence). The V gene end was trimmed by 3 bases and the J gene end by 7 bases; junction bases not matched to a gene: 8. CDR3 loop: CSASPTGWVGELFF. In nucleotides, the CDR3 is TGCAGTGCTAGCCCGACAGGGTGGGTCGGGGAGCTGTTTTTT.